This T cell receptor beta chain was identified in a study of radiotherapy plus CTLA-4 blockade in lung cancer. Germline CDR1 LNHDA, CDR2 SQIVND (reference sequence). The CDR3 length is 16 residues. J was trimmed by 1 base and V by 4 bases; bases with no gene match: 1. The repertoire was sequenced with immunoSEQ multiplex PCR; TCRdb's copy has only in-frame clones and lacks some. The table lists about 72,000 clones, about 85% of them singletons. The rearrangement uses TRBV19 and TRBJ2-2; TRBD2 matches 12 bases. The receptor's source is a human donor with non-small cell lung cancer who had a partial response to radiotherapy plus ipilimumab. The sequencing used peripheral blood, collected from a patient treated with radiotherapy plus ipilimumab. CDR3 in DNA: TGTGCCAGTAGTAAACTAGCGGGAGGGAACACCGGGGAGCTGTTTTTT. This sequence encodes CASSKLAGGNTGELFF.